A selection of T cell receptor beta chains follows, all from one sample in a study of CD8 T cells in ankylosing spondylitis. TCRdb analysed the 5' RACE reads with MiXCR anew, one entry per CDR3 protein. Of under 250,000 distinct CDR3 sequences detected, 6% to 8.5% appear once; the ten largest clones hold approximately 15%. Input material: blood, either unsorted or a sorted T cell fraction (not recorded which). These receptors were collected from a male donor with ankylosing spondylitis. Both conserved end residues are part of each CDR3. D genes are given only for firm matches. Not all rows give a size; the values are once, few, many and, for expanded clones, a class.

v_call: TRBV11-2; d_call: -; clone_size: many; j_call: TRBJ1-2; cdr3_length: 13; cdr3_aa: CASSQGRIYGYTF; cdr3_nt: TGTGCCAGCAGCCAGGGACGAATCTATGGCTACACCTTC
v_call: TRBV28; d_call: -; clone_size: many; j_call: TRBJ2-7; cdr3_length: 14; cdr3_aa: CASSPLDKSYEQYF; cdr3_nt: TGTGCCAGCAGCCCTCTTGACAAATCCTACGAGCAGTACTTC
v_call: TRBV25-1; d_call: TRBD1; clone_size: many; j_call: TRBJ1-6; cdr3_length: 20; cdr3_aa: CASSGGLGQALSSYNSPLHF; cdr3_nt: TGTGCCAGCAGTGGGGGGTTGGGACAGGCGTTGAGCTCCTATAATTCACCCCTCCACTTT
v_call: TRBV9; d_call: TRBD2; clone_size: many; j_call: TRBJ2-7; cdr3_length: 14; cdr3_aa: CASSSRSGGYEQYF; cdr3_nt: TGTGCCAGCAGCAGTAGGTCGGGGGGCTACGAGCAGTACTTC
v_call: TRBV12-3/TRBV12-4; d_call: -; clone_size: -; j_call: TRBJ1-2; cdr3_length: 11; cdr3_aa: CASSLGLGYTF; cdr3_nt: TGTGCCAGCAGTTTAGGATTGGGCTACACCTTC
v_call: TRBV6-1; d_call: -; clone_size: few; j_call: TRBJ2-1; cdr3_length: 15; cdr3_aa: CATGRGPRGYNEQFF; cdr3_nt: TGTGCCACCGGGCGAGGGCCAAGGGGCTACAATGAGCAGTTCTTC
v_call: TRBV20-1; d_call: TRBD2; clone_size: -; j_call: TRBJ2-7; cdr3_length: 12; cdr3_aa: CSATRTRYEQYF; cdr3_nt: TGCAGTGCTACCCGGACTAGATACGAGCAGTACTTC
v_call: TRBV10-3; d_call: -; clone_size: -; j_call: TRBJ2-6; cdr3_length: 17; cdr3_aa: CAISESTTYSGANVLTF; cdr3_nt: TGTGCCATCAGTGAGTCCACGACGTACTCTGGGGCCAACGTCCTGACTTTC
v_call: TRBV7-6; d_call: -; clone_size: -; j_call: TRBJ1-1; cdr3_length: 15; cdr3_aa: CASILRPGGDTEAFF; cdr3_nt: TGTGCCAGCATCTTAAGGCCGGGAGGGGACACTGAAGCTTTCTTT
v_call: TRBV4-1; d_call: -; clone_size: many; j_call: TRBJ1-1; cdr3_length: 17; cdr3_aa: CASSQVWQGIMNTEAFF; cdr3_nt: TGCGCCAGCAGCCAAGTTTGGCAGGGGATAATGAACACTGAAGCTTTCTTT
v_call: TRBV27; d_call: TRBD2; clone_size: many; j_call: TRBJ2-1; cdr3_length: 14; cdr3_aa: CASSLYPSGDEQFF; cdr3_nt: TGTGCCAGCAGTTTATATCCTAGCGGTGATGAGCAGTTCTTC
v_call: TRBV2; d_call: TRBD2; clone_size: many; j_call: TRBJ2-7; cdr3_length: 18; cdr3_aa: CASTLGQPLGEGSYEQYF; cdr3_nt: TGTGCCAGCACTCTTGGGCAGCCCCTAGGGGAGGGGTCCTACGAGCAGTACTTC
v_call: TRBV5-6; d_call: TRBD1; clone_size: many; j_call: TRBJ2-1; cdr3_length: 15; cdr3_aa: CASSPKGQGNNEQFF; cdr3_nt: TGTGCCAGCAGCCCGAAGGGACAGGGAAACAATGAGCAGTTCTTC
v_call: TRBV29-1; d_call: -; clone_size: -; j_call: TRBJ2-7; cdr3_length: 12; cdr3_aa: CSVEDFPYEQYF; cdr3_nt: TGCAGCGTTGAAGATTTTCCCTACGAGCAGTACTTC
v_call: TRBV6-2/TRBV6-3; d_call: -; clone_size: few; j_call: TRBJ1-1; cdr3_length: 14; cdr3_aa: CASSYRWTNTEAFF; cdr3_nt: TGTGCCAGCAGTTACCGGTGGACGAACACTGAAGCTTTCTTT
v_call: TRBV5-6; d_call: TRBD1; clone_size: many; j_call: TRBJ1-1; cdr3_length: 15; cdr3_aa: CASSLGTGLNTEAFF; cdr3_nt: TGCGCCAGCAGCTTGGGGACAGGGTTGAACACTGAAGCTTTCTTT
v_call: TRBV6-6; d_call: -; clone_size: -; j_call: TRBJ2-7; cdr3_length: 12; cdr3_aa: CASSTNSYEQYF; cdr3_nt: TGTGCCAGCAGTACCAACTCCTACGAGCAGTACTTC
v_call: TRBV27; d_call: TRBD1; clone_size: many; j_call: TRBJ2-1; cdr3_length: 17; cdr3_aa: CASSFGTVGRAYNEQFF; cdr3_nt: TGTGCCAGCAGTTTCGGGACAGTAGGGCGGGCATACAATGAGCAGTTCTTC
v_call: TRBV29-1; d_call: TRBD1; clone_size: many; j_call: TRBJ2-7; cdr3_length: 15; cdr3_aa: CSVDAGQGRTYEQYF; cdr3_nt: TGCAGCGTTGACGCCGGACAGGGGCGGACCTACGAGCAGTACTTC
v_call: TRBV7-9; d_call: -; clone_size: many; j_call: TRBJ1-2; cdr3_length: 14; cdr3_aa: CASSSGPGLLGYTF; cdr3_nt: TGTGCCAGCAGCTCAGGCCCGGGTCTCCTCGGCTACACCTTC
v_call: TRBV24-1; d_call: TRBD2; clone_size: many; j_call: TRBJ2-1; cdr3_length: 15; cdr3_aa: CATSDVSGRANEQFF; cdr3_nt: TGTGCCACCAGTGATGTTAGCGGGAGGGCGAATGAGCAGTTCTTC
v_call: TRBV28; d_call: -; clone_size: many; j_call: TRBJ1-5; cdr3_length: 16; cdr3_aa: CASSSPDRISNQPQHF; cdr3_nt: TGTGCCAGCAGTTCCCCAGACAGGATCAGCAATCAGCCCCAGCATTTT